Listed below are T cell receptor beta chains from one sample, sequenced in a study of T-cell reconstitution after alpha-beta-depleted transplantation in children. TCRdb fed the PCR reads into MiXCR, producing one record per CDR3 protein. Of some 81,000 distinct CDR3 sequences in the sample, 14% were seen once. Specimen: PBMCs, mostly from graft donor cells, collected 180 days after TCRalphabeta/CD19-depleted stem cell transplant. These receptors were taken from a male patient aged 2-10 years who had a stem cell transplant for acute lymphoblastic leukemia, so the T cells may come from the graft donor. The CDR3 runs from the conserved cysteine through the conserved F or W. D genes are given only for firm matches. Not every row has a clone size; where given, it reads once, few, many or a size class.

clone_size	v_call	j_call	d_call	cdr3_nt	cdr3_aa
few	TRBV18	TRBJ1-6	.	TGTGCCAGCTCATCTCTTCACAGGGAAGGCTCACCCCTCCACTTT	CASSSLHREGSPLHF
.	TRBV9	TRBJ2-3	.	TGTGCCAGCAGCGTAGGAGGATCGGCCGGGAGCCTGCATACGCTGTATTTT	CASSVGGSAGSLHTLYF
.	TRBV7-9	TRBJ2-1	TRBD1	TGTGCCAGCAGCTTAGACAGGGGGGTCTACAATGAGCAGTTCTTC	CASSLDRGVYNEQFF
.	TRBV3-1	TRBJ2-7	.	TGTGCCAGCAGCCAAGATTGGCTAGCCGAGCAGTACTTC	CASSQDWLAEQYF
.	TRBV10-3	TRBJ1-6	.	TGTGCCATCAGTGAGTCGAAATACGCCCGCTCCTATAATTCACCCCTCCACTTT	CAISESKYARSYNSPLHF
few	TRBV18	TRBJ2-1	.	TGTGCCAGCTCACCACTGGGTTGGTACAATGAGCAGTTCTTC	CASSPLGWYNEQFF
few	TRBV4-2	TRBJ2-3	TRBD1	TGTGCCAGCAGCCAGGCGCCGACAGGGGGGATTAGCACAGATACGCAGTATTTT	CASSQAPTGGISTDTQYF
.	TRBV6-6	TRBJ1-2	.	TGTGCCAGCAGTTACGGGCAGGTCGGTGGCTACACCTTC	CASSYGQVGGYTF
few	TRBV9	TRBJ2-3	.	TGTGCCAGCAGCGTAGGGCAGGGGCCCACAGATACGCAGTATTTT	CASSVGQGPTDTQYF
.	TRBV7-2	TRBJ2-3	TRBD2	TGTGCCAGCAGCTTGACTAGCGGGGGATGGACAGATACGCAGTATTTT	CASSLTSGGWTDTQYF
medium-sized	TRBV28	TRBJ2-5	.	TGTGCCAGCAGTTCCTTCAAGACGTACCAAGAGACCCAGTACTTC	CASSSFKTYQETQYF
.	TRBV7-3	TRBJ2-7	TRBD1	TGTGCCAGAAGCGTAACCGGGACAGGGACCCCCTACGAGCAGTACTTC	CARSVTGTGTPYEQYF
.	TRBV27	TRBJ2-1	TRBD2	TGTGCCAGCAGTTTACCCGGGAGGCCTTACAATGAGCAGTTCTTC	CASSLPGRPYNEQFF
few	TRBV10-3	TRBJ2-5	.	TGTGCCATCAGTTTCGGGGCAAAGACCCAGTACTTC	CAISFGAKTQYF
few	TRBV7-8	TRBJ1-2	.	TGTGCCAGCAGGCCGGGGGGCGCCGGCTATGGCTACACCTTC	CASRPGGAGYGYTF
.	TRBV6-1	TRBJ2-3	.	TGTGCCAGCAAGACTTCCCACACAGATACGCAGTATTTT	CASKTSHTDTQYF
.	TRBV20-1	TRBJ1-2	.	TGCAGTGCTTTGGCATCAACCTATGGCTACACCTTC	CSALASTYGYTF
few	TRBV28	TRBJ2-1	.	TGTGCCAGCAGTTTAGGGATCGCGAACTCCATGGCGCAGTTCTTC	CASSLGIANSMAQFF
.	TRBV7-6	TRBJ2-1	TRBD2	TGTGCCAGCAGCGGAGCGGGAGCGAGGTACAATGAGCAGTTCTTC	CASSGAGARYNEQFF
few	TRBV7-2	TRBJ2-7	.	TGTGCCAGCAGCTTAGACAGAAGGGGCCGCGTCGAGCAGTACTTC	CASSLDRRGRVEQYF
.	TRBV27	TRBJ1-1	TRBD1	TGTGCCAGCAGCCGACAGGGTGCGGGCACTGAAGCTTTCTTT	CASSRQGAGTEAFF
few	TRBV20-1	TRBJ1-2	TRBD1	TGCAGTGCTCACAGGGGTGGCTACACCTTC	CSAHRGGYTF
few	TRBV20-1	TRBJ2-3	TRBD2	TGCAGTGCTAGAGTTAGCGGGAGGGTGAAAGATACGCAGTATTTT	CSARVSGRVKDTQYF
.	TRBV5-1	TRBJ2-7	TRBD1	TGCGCCAGCAGCCCCCGGACAGGGCCCGACGAGCAGTACTTC	CASSPRTGPDEQYF
few	TRBV2	TRBJ2-5	.	TGTGCCAGCAGTGAAGGAGACAACCAAGAGACCCAGTACTTC	CASSEGDNQETQYF
.	TRBV20-1	TRBJ1-6	.	TGCAGTGCTAAGGGCCAGGATTCACCCCTCCACTTT	CSAKGQDSPLHF
few	TRBV7-2	TRBJ2-7	TRBD2	TGTGCCAGCAGCTTAGCCAACAGACTAGCGGGGCCCCTCTACGAGCAGTACTTC	CASSLANRLAGPLYEQYF
many	TRBV29-1	TRBJ1-1	TRBD1	TGCAGCGTTTACAGGGGAAGCACTGAAGCTTTCTTT	CSVYRGSTEAFF
.	TRBV12-3/TRBV12-4	TRBJ2-5	.	TGTGCCAGCAGTCCGGACAGAGCTTACCAAGAGACCCAGTACTTC	CASSPDRAYQETQYF
few	TRBV20-1	TRBJ2-1	.	TGCAGTGCTAGACAGGGCCCCTACAATGAGCAGTTCTTC	CSARQGPYNEQFF
few	TRBV7-2	TRBJ1-1	TRBD1	TGTGCCAGCATCCTTCGAGGTGGGAGGGGGCCTGAAGCTTTCTTT	CASILRGGRGPEAFF
many	TRBV5-1	TRBJ2-1	TRBD2	TGCGCCAGCAGCTTGGGGATTAGCGGGAGACCAGCATATGAGCAGTTCTTC	CASSLGISGRPAYEQFF
many	TRBV7-8	TRBJ2-3	TRBD2	TGTGCCAGCAGCTTAGGGCTAGCGGGAGTCACAGATACGCAGTATTTT	CASSLGLAGVTDTQYF
many	TRBV6-1	TRBJ2-7	.	TGTGCCAGCAGTCGCGGTTCCTACGAGCAGTACTTC	CASSRGSYEQYF
many	TRBV28	TRBJ2-7	.	TGTGCCAGCAGTTTTGCCGGGTCAGGCTACGAGCAGTACTTC	CASSFAGSGYEQYF
few	TRBV20-1	TRBJ2-7	.	TGCAGTGCTAGCTCCTACGAGCAGTACTTC	CSASSYEQYF
.	TRBV5-4	TRBJ2-3	.	TGTGCCAGCAGCGGAATAGGGGACCTTACAGATACGCAGTATTTT	CASSGIGDLTDTQYF
.	TRBV29-1	TRBJ2-3	.	TGCAGCGTTGTGGGGGGACAGTTTACTTCTAGCACAGATACGCAGTATTTT	CSVVGGQFTSSTDTQYF
.	TRBV11-2	TRBJ2-7	.	TGTGCCAGCAGCTTCACGGGCCCTCTCTACGACGAGCAGTACTTC	CASSFTGPLYDEQYF
many	TRBV5-1	TRBJ1-3	.	TGCGCCAGCAGCTTGGGGGGAACTGGAAACACCATATATTTT	CASSLGGTGNTIYF
.	TRBV28	TRBJ2-7	.	TGTGCCAGCAGTATCCGGGACATCTACGAGCAGTACTTC	CASSIRDIYEQYF
.	TRBV7-2	TRBJ2-2	.	TGTGCCAGCAGCTTAGTAGGGACACGGGAGGCCGGGGAGCTGTTTTTT	CASSLVGTREAGELFF
few	TRBV18	TRBJ2-5	.	TGTGCCAGCTCACCAACAGGGAAGGAGACCCAGTACTTC	CASSPTGKETQYF
.	TRBV4-2	TRBJ2-3	.	TGTGCCAGCAGCCTGGGACGAGGGTGGGGAGATACGCAGTATTTT	CASSLGRGWGDTQYF
.	TRBV13	TRBJ1-3	.	TGTGCCAGCAGCTTGGGGGGGAGAAACACCATATATTTT	CASSLGGRNTIYF
.	TRBV20-1	TRBJ2-2	.	TGCAGTGCTAGTAAACCGAACACCGGGGAGCTGTTTTTT	CSASKPNTGELFF
many	TRBV20-1	TRBJ2-5	.	TGCAGTGCTAGAGGGGGGACCCAGTACTTC	CSARGGTQYF
.	TRBV11-1	TRBJ2-1	TRBD2	TGTGCCAGCAGCTTAGTGCCAGGTATGGGGCGGGGGGGCCCGGATGAGCAGTTCTTC	CASSLVPGMGRGGPDEQFF
.	TRBV11-2	TRBJ1-5	.	TGTGCCAGCAGCTTAGCGGGACAGCCCCAGCATTTT	CASSLAGQPQHF
.	TRBV7-2	TRBJ2-4	.	TGTGCCAGCAGCTTTAGGGGTCAGTACTTC	CASSFRGQYF
.	TRBV7-9	TRBJ1-4	.	TGTGCCAGCAGCCGGGGCCCCCGGGGTGAAAAACTGTTTTTT	CASSRGPRGEKLFF
.	TRBV12-5	TRBJ2-5	.	TGTGCTAGTGGTTTTGAAGAGAAAGTTTTCCAAGAGTTCATCCAGTACTTC	CASGFEEKVFQEFIQYF
many	TRBV19	TRBJ2-2	.	TGTGCCAGCAAAAAAGAAAAAGGGGCCACCGGGGAGCTGTTTTTT	CASKKEKGATGELFF
.	TRBV14	TRBJ1-1	.	TGTGCCAGCAGCCAAGGATACACCCAGAACACTGAAGCTTTCTTT	CASSQGYTQNTEAFF
few	TRBV20-1	TRBJ2-7	.	TGCAGTGCTAGAAACACCAGTGGGAGAGGAAAAGTACACGAGCAGTACTTC	CSARNTSGRGKVHEQYF
few	TRBV20-1	TRBJ1-5	.	TGCAGTGCTAGTAGGTCGAGCGGGTTAGGTCAGCCCCAGCATTTT	CSASRSSGLGQPQHF
.	TRBV5-4	TRBJ2-5	.	TGTGCCAGCAGCCCTTCCGCCAGGGAGACCCAGTACTTC	CASSPSARETQYF
.	TRBV27	TRBJ2-1	.	TGTGCCAGCAGCCAAGGGAGTTTTACCCATGAGCAGTTCTTC	CASSQGSFTHEQFF